A single sample is the source of the 17 T cell receptor beta chains below, sequenced in a study of blood T cell repertoires in COVID-19. Using immunoSEQ multiplex PCR, the repertoire was profiled, and TCRdb retains in-frame clones only, with some absent. The repertoire consists of roughly 280,000 clones, with around 90% occurring once and the leading ten covering about 2.2%. The sequenced material came from peripheral blood. The receptors were gathered from a woman aged 50 to 65 who had recovered from COVID-19.

This sequence joins TRBV21-1 and TRBJ1-2. TRBV21-1 is a pseudogene. The CDR3 spans 15 residues. In nucleotides, the CDR3 is TGTGCCAGCAGCAATCGACGGGAGTGCTCATATGGCTACACCTTC. It codes for CASSNRRECSYGYTF.

The sample holds a few counts of this clone. V gene TRBV5-5 combines with J gene TRBJ2-1, with a weak D call TRBD2 (6 bases). CDR1 SGHKS and CDR2 YYEKEE come from the germline V gene (reference sequence). V lost 3 bases and J lost 13, with 11 bases in between. This CDR3 spans 11 amino acids. CDR3 sequence (DNA): TGTGCCAGCAGCTCGGGACTTGGACAGTTCTTC. The encoded protein is CASSSGLGQFF.

This clone appeared a few times. Sequence at one end of the junction differs from germline and may be a read error. The chain uses TRBV4-1 and TRBJ1-3; maybe TRBD1 (6 bases). Germline CDR1 reads MGHRA; CDR2 reads YSYEKL. CDR3 length equals 13 residues. CDR3 sequence reads: CASSQLRTAKIFF. The CDR3 DNA is TGCGCCAGCAGCCAATTGCGGACAGCGAAAATCTTTTTT.

The gene calls are TRBV11-1 and TRBJ2-7; D possibly corresponds to TRBD2 (5 bases). Trimming removed 1 base from V and 3 bases from J, with 13 bases in between. Germline V gives CDR1 SGHAT, CDR2 FQDESV (reference sequence). The CDR3 spans 15 residues. This CDR3 reads CASSLESGENYEQYF. CDR3 bases: TGTGCCAGCAGCTTAGAATCTGGGGAGAACTACGAGCAGTACTTC.

The chain carries TRBV6-5 and TRBJ1-2; D is ambiguous. Trimming shortened V by 0 bases and J by 7 bases, and 9 bases separated the two germline ends. The V gene's germline CDR1 is MNHEY and CDR2 SVGAGI. This CDR3 has 13 amino acids. The CDR3 loop is CASSYSNRGGYTF. CDR3 bases: TGTGCCAGCAGTTACTCGAATCGGGGTGGCTACACCTTC.

The rearrangement uses TRBV7-9 and TRBJ2-3; TRBD1 aligns across 7 bases. The ends lost 4 bases at V and 0 bases at J; junction bases unmatched: 4. The CDR3 is made up of 15 amino acids. CDR1 and CDR2 (germline): SEHNR, FQNEAQ (reference sequence). The CDR3 reads CASSSRDSSTDTQYF. DNA for the CDR3: TGTGCCAGCAGCTCCCGGGACAGCAGCACAGATACGCAGTATTTT.

The rearrangement joins TRBV19 to TRBJ2-7, with D maybe TRBD1 (6 bases). This CDR3 region has 12 residues. The germline V gene encodes CDR1 LNHDA and CDR2 SQIVND (reference sequence). The V gene lost 3 bases and the J gene lost 6 bases, with 9 bases spanning the gap. CDR3 protein: CASSIPRGEQYF. The DNA for the CDR3 is TGTGCCAGTAGTATTCCCAGGGGCGAGCAGTACTTC.

This chain links TRBV28 with TRBJ1-5; D is perhaps TRBD1 (6 bases). V was cut by 5 bases and J by 4 bases, with 15 bases left in between. The CDR3 length is 15 residues. Germline V lookup: CDR1 MDHEN, CDR2 SYDVKM. The CDR3 region is CASSPGQFLNQPQHF. As DNA, the CDR3 is TGTGCCAGCAGTCCCGGACAGTTCCTAAATCAGCCCCAGCATTTT.

The chain links TRBV4-2 to TRBJ2-2, with 7 positions matching TRBD1. CDR3 size: 16 residues. J gave up 0 bases and V 0 bases, and 1 base lay outside the gene matches. Germline V CDR1 and CDR2: LGHNA, YNFKEQ. CDR3 sequence: CASSQEGTANTGELFF. CDR3 DNA sequence: TGTGCCAGCAGCCAAGAAGGGACAGCGAACACCGGGGAGCTGTTTTTT.

The V call is TRBV7-9, the J call TRBJ2-2; D not certain. Trimming stripped 6 bases from V and 4 bases from J, with 15 bases between. Germline V gene data show CDR1 as SEHNR and CDR2 as FQNEAQ (reference sequence). The CDR3 totals 15 residues. The CDR3 sequence: CASRSSLGVTGELFF. DNA of the CDR3: TGTGCCAGCAGGTCCAGCTTGGGCGTCACCGGGGAGCTGTTTTTT.

This clone occurred a few times. This chain links TRBV18 with TRBJ1-1; D not resolved. Trimming removed 1 base at V and 1 base at J, with 4 bases between. This CDR3 has 13 residues. Germline V gives CDR1 KGHSH, CDR2 LQKENI. CDR3 sequence: CASSPQANTEAFF. CDR3 DNA: TGTGCCAGCTCACCACAAGCGAACACTGAAGCTTTCTTT.

The CDR3 here is CASRSPGDNQPQHF. The CDR3 DNA reads TGTGCCAGCAGGTCCCCAGGGGACAATCAGCCCCAGCATTTT. The rearrangement uses TRBV28 and TRBJ1-5; D might be TRBD1 (6 bases). CDR1 is MDHEN and CDR2 is SYDVKM in the germline V gene. V was cut by 6 bases and J by 3 bases, with 12 bases left in between. The CDR3 has 14 amino acids.

The J gene is TRBJ2-7, the V gene TRBV2; 8 positions agree with TRBD2. From germline, CDR1 is SNHLY and CDR2 FYNNEI. This CDR3 region has 16 residues. Unmatched junction bases numbered 10, after V lost 6 bases and J lost 0 bases. For the CDR3, the DNA is TGTGCCAGCAGCCTCAGACTAGCGCCTAGCTCCTACGAGCAGTACTTC. Its protein product is CASSLRLAPSSYEQYF.

Points on this clone: Other DNA sequences from this sample encode an identical CDR3 as well. The chain uses TRBV18 and TRBJ1-2, with TRBD1 as a possible D gene (6 bases). Germline V CDR1 and CDR2: KGHSH, LQKENI. The CDR3 has 15 amino acids. Trimming stripped 0 bases from V and 3 bases from J, with 11 bases between. CDR3 DNA sequence: TGTGCCAGCTCACCACCCACAGGGCCAGACTATGGCTACACCTTC. The encoded protein is CASSPPTGPDYGYTF.

In this sample, this clone turned up once. The chain carries TRBV7-6 and TRBJ1-1, with 7 bases matching TRBD1. The germline gives CDR1 SGHVS, CDR2 FNYEAQ. Trimming at V came to 5 bases and at J to 4 bases, leaving 7 bases not matched to a gene. The CDR3 is made up of 14 amino acids. CDR3 in amino acids: CASSAQQGSTEAFF. Here the CDR3 DNA reads TGTGCCAGCAGCGCACAACAGGGGAGCACTGAAGCTTTCTTT.

The chain couples TRBV28 to TRBJ2-5, with unresolved D. The V and J ends lost 9 bases and 5 bases respectively, with 10 bases between them. This CDR3 region has 11 residues. Germline-derived CDR1 and CDR2 are MDHEN and SYDVKM. The CDR3 here is CASLEEETQYF. As DNA, the CDR3 is TGTGCCAGTTTAGAGGAGGAGACCCAGTACTTC.

The V call is TRBV4-1, the J call TRBJ1-5; D not certain. Germline V gene sequence: CDR1 MGHRA, CDR2 YSYEKL. V lost 0 bases and J lost 5, with 11 bases in between. The CDR3 consists of 15 residues. The DNA of the CDR3 is TGCGCCAGCAGCCAAGAGGAGGGTTTCGATCAGCCCCAGCATTTT. Translated: CASSQEEGFDQPQHF.